This T cell receptor (beta chain) was obtained from a study of CD4 T cells in relation to SARS-CoV-2 and coronaviruses. Study-level information: After roughly ten days of antigen culture, PBMC TCR beta CDR3s were sequenced. Negative control cultures got HIV-1 Nef peptides or no peptide.

This clone came up a few times. Antigen: not known. General observations from the study: About 65% of donors had memory CD4+ clonotypes crossrecognizing SARS-CoV-2 and common cold coronavirus spike.

Using immunoSEQ multiplex PCR, the repertoire was profiled, and TCRdb retains in-frame clones only, with some absent. Found here are 16,000 or so clones, 60% to 80% of them singletons; the top ten hold over 8%. This CDR3 has 12 amino acids. V was shortened by 4 bases and J by 2 bases, with 6 bases between the two germline ends. The germline V gene encodes CDR1 GTSNPN and CDR2 SVGIG (reference sequence). Unexposed donor CD4+ T cells date from about 2011-2018, before the COVID-19 pandemic. Isolation of CD4+ T cells took place after around 11 days in culture. Sequenced sample: CD4+ T cells from PBMCs, cultured in vitro. This chain uses TRBV30 with TRBJ1-5; D is possibly TRBD1 (5 bases). The source is a human donor in good health. In nucleotides, the CDR3 is TGTGCCTGGATGACAGGCAATCAGCCCCAGCATTTT. It translates to CAWMTGNQPQHF.